One and the same sample provided the 18 T cell receptor beta chains below, sequenced in a study of T cell responses to AZD1222 COVID-19 vaccine. Libraries were prepared by immunoSEQ multiplex PCR; TCRdb keeps only in-frame clonotypes and omits some of them. The table records just over 90,000 clones, approximately 92% of them present only once. This specimen consisted of peripheral blood, obtained 28 days after the second AZD1222 dose. These receptors were collected from an adult who received the AZD1222 COVID-19 vaccine.

In this sample, this clone turned up once. The chain couples TRBV7-2 to TRBJ1-4, with unresolved D. Deletions cut 4 bases from V and 7 bases from J, with 10 bases between. CDR1 and CDR2 (germline): SGHTA, FQGNSA. The length of the CDR3 is 13 residues. CDR3 protein: CASSSFLSEKLFF. The CDR3 region has the DNA TGTGCCAGCAGCTCATTCCTGAGTGAAAAACTGTTTTTT.

The sample holds a few counts of this clone. The rearrangement joins TRBV11-2 to TRBJ1-4, with D unclear. The CDR3 has 12 residues. Germline CDR1 is SGHAT and CDR2 is FQNNGV. Trimming shortened V by 3 bases and J by 11 bases, and 10 bases separated the two germline ends. This chain's CDR3 is CASSFGDGKLFF. DNA of the CDR3: TGTGCCAGCAGCTTCGGAGACGGGAAACTGTTTTTT.

The sample holds a few counts of this clone. The chain has TRBV2 and TRBJ2-2, with 8 bases matching TRBD2. Per germline, CDR1 SNHLY and CDR2 FYNNEI. The CDR3 runs to 15 residues. V trimming: 5 bases; J trimming: 3 bases; junction bases outside the gene matches: 5. CDR3 nucleotide sequence: TGTGCCAGCAGTTATCCGGGGGGGCACACCGGGGAGCTGTTTTTT. As protein: CASSYPGGHTGELFF.

V gene TRBV3-1 (or the pseudogene TRBV3-2) combines with J gene TRBJ2-7; 10 bases map to TRBD2. There are 16 residues in the CDR3. Germline CDR1 reads LGHDT; CDR2 reads YNNKEL (reference sequence). With 0 bases clipped from V and 2 bases from J, the junction kept 4 bases outside the gene matches. CDR3 DNA sequence: TGTGCCAGCAGCCAAGACCGACTAGCGGGTGCCTACGAGCAGTACTTC. The encoded protein is CASSQDRLAGAYEQYF.

The V and J genes are TRBV9 and TRBJ2-1; the D gene could be TRBD1 or TRBD2 (5 bases each). The CDR3 has 18 amino acids. Germline CDR1 is SGDLS and CDR2 is YYNGEE. Trimming shortened V by 3 bases and J by 9 bases, and 28 bases separated the two germline ends. The chain's CDR3 is CASSGGLTDEGMKAEQFF. The DNA of the CDR3 is TGTGCCAGCAGCGGAGGACTCACTGACGAGGGGATGAAAGCTGAGCAGTTCTTC.

The J gene is TRBJ1-4, the V gene TRBV19; a weak D match, TRBD1 (6 bases). CDR3 length: 15 amino acids. Between the trimmed V and J ends, which lost 4 bases and 2 bases, there was a span of 11 bases. CDR1 LNHDA and CDR2 SQIVND come from the germline V gene (reference sequence). CDR3 residues: CASSRGTSTNEKLFF. CDR3 DNA sequence: TGTGCCAGTAGTAGAGGGACATCGACTAATGAAAAACTGTTTTTT.

The chain joins TRBV7-6 to TRBJ2-7, with 9 bases lining up with TRBD1. Germline V CDR1 and CDR2: SGHVS, FNYEAQ. V lost 1 base to trimming and J lost 4 bases; unmatched junction nucleotides: 8. This CDR3 has 16 residues. This chain's CDR3 is CASSLVPGQGMYEQYF. The DNA of the CDR3 is TGTGCCAGCAGCTTAGTCCCGGGACAGGGAATGTACGAGCAGTACTTC. Based on the CDR3 plus reference TRBV7-6 and TRBJ2-7, the full variable domain is GAGVSQSPRYKVTKRGQDVALRCDPISGHVSLYWYRQALGQGPEFLTYFNYEAQQDKSGLPNDRFSAERPEGSISTLTIQRTEQRDSAMYRCASSLVPGQGMYEQYFGPGTRLTVT.

The chain joins TRBV12-5 to TRBJ2-5, with no clear D. Germline CDR1 and CDR2: LGHNT and FRNRAP. The CDR3 is 13 residues long. V was shortened by 6 bases and J by 1 base, with 9 bases between the two germline ends. The CDR3 loop reads CASGRVAQETQYF. In DNA, the CDR3 is TGTGCTAGTGGCAGAGTTGCCCAAGAGACCCAGTACTTC.

As for this clone: This same CDR3 is encoded by further DNA sequences in the sample. The gene calls are TRBV12-3 or TRBV12-4 and TRBJ2-7; no reliable D call. The CDR3 is made up of 11 amino acids. Trimming left V 8 bases short and J 4 bases short, with 9 bases between. The CDR3 DNA reads as TGTGCCAGCTCTCGCCAGTACGAGCAGTACTTC. Amino acid sequence: CASSRQYEQYF.

V gene TRBV9 combines with J gene TRBJ2-3, with 11 bases identical to TRBD1. With 3 bases clipped from V and 5 bases from J, the junction kept 5 bases outside the gene matches. Germline-derived CDR1 and CDR2 are SGDLS and YYNGEE. This CDR3 has 15 residues. Here the CDR3 DNA reads TGTGCCAGCAGCGGCTGGACAGGGGGCATAGATACGCAGTATTTT. Amino acids: CASSGWTGGIDTQYF.

CDR3 sequence reads: CASSVGEEDIQYF. The CDR3 coding sequence is TGTGCCAGCAGTGTAGGGGAGGAGGACATTCAGTACTTC. The V and J genes are TRBV2 and TRBJ2-4; possibly TRBD2 for D (6 bases). This CDR3 region has 13 residues. V was trimmed by 4 bases and J by 8 bases, leaving 12 bases between them. From germline, CDR1 is SNHLY and CDR2 FYNNEI.

V gene TRBV5-5 combines with J gene TRBJ1-1; 9 bases agree with TRBD1. This CDR3 spans 13 amino acids. The junction had 3 bases not matched to a gene; V was cut back by 2 bases and J by 7 bases. The germline V gene encodes CDR1 SGHKS and CDR2 YYEKEE (reference sequence). The CDR3 DNA is TGTGCCAGCAGCTTACAGGGGGCGGATGAAGCTTTCTTT. Translation: CASSLQGADEAFF.

The chain uses TRBV29-1 and TRBJ2-7; 8 bases line up with TRBD2. CDR1 is SQVTM and CDR2 is ANQGSEA in the germline V gene. This CDR3 has 15 residues. After removal of 6 bases from V and 2 bases from J, the junction contained 12 bases not matched to a gene. The DNA for the CDR3 is TGCAGCGTCGGTGGTTCGGGAGGGACCCCCTACGAGCAGTACTTC. This codes for CSVGGSGGTPYEQYF.

J is TRBJ2-3 and V is TRBV3-1 (or the pseudogene TRBV3-2); D remains unclear. Germline CDR1 and CDR2: LGHDT and YNNKEL (reference sequence). The CDR3 is 12 amino acids. V was shortened by 2 bases and J by 3 bases, with 3 bases between the two germline ends. CDR3 in DNA: TGTGCCAGCAGCCAACAAACAGATACGCAGTATTTT. Translation gives CASSQQTDTQYF.

The V call is TRBV13, the J call TRBJ1-6; 9 bases match TRBD1. Losses at the gene ends were 0 bases for V and 3 bases for J; bases not matched to a gene: 3. The CDR3 loop spans 17 amino acids. From germline, CDR1 is PRHDT and CDR2 FYEKMQ (reference sequence). Written as DNA, the CDR3 is TGTGCCAGCAGCTTAGGACCGGGACAGGGCTATAATTCACCCCTCCACTTT. This gives the protein CASSLGPGQGYNSPLHF.

This chain's CDR3 is CASSYFPGQLYF. In nucleotides, the CDR3 is TGTGCCAGCAGTTACTTTCCAGGCCAGTTGTACTTC. V is TRBV6-2 or TRBV6-3 and J is TRBJ2-7; no reliable D call. Trimming shortened V by 1 base and J by 12 bases, and 13 bases separated the two germline ends. Germline V lookup: CDR1 MNHEY, CDR2 SVGEGT. This CDR3 contains 12 residues.

By sample fraction, this clone is medium-sized. This sequence joins TRBV4-2 and TRBJ1-1; D unresolved. The CDR3 sequence is 16 residues long. Germline lookup yields CDR1 LGHNA and CDR2 YNFKEQ. Deletions cut 0 bases from V and 0 bases from J, with 11 bases between. CDR3 amino acids: CASSQEVGRLNTEAFF. The CDR3 nucleotides read TGTGCCAGCAGCCAAGAAGTCGGGCGGTTGAACACTGAAGCTTTCTTT.

This clone was observed once. The J gene is TRBJ2-7, the V gene TRBV18; D uncertain. Per the germline V gene, CDR1 is KGHSH and CDR2 is LQKENI. V lost 2 bases and J lost 4, with 9 bases in between. The CDR3 spans 13 residues. The CDR3 spells CASSPAAFYEQYF. Here the CDR3 DNA reads TGTGCCAGCTCACCAGCCGCCTTTTACGAGCAGTACTTC.